This TCR beta chain was identified during a study of T cell responses to AZD1222 COVID-19 vaccine. General study findings and limits: All repertoire sampling was performed exclusively after the peak T cell response. Following two doses of AZD1222, Spike-specific TCR breadth and depth rose. Vaccine-associated CD4 TCRs spanned spike, dominant at 160-218 and 743-854.

About this clone: The antigen remains unidentified.

Trimming cost V 7 bases and J 0 bases, with 18 bases left between them. This CDR3 is built from 16 residues. Germline lookup yields CDR1 LNHDA and CDR2 SQIVND (reference sequence). It was second doses at about 4 or about 12 weeks that were pooled. This table comes from immunoSEQ multiplex PCR, and its TCRdb copy is limited to in-frame clones, with some not included. The sample lists around 110,000 clones, about 85% seen once, with around 4.5% in the top ten. The TCR comes from an adult who received the AZD1222 COVID-19 vaccine. This sample comprised peripheral blood, obtained 28 days after the second AZD1222 dose. The J gene is TRBJ1-1, the V gene TRBV19; D gene ambiguous. Here the CDR3 reads CASTSPFGVLNTEAFF. The CDR3 bases are TGTGCCAGTACCTCACCATTCGGAGTTTTGAACACTGAAGCTTTCTTT.